The clone carrying this TCR beta chain was seen more than once but under ten times. Its antigen is still unknown. This sample was included in a study of T cells after yellow fever vaccination. Overall study: Fractions low in cell number were prepared with SMART-Seq v4 Ultra Low Input. General study results and limits: Post-booster reappearance was seen for most primary-vaccination clones (around 96% CD4, 75% to 90% CD8). Weaker overall was a secondary response that nonetheless peaked faster, on day 5 versus 15.

Production of TCR cDNA was by 5'RACE template switching, which also added a universal primer site and UMIs. TCRdb reanalysed the 5' RACE reads using MiXCR and keeps one entry per CDR3 protein. The sample has 95,000 to 100,000 distinct CDR3 sequences, around 5.5% seen once; the top ten hold over 40%. The origin of this receptor is a young man who received the YFV17D yellow fever vaccine. The sequencing used CD8+ T cells sorted from PBMCs, collected 10 days after the yellow fever booster vaccination.

For the CDR3, the DNA is TGTGCCAGCAGCTTCGGCAGGGGAGACGAGCAGTACGTC. It codes for CASSFGRGDEQYV. The genes are TRBV5-5 and TRBJ2-7; D is possibly TRBD1 (6 bases). This CDR3 has 13 amino acids. Germline V CDR1 and CDR2: SGHKS, YYEKEE (reference sequence). V dropped 2 bases and J dropped 5 bases, with 11 bases sitting between them.